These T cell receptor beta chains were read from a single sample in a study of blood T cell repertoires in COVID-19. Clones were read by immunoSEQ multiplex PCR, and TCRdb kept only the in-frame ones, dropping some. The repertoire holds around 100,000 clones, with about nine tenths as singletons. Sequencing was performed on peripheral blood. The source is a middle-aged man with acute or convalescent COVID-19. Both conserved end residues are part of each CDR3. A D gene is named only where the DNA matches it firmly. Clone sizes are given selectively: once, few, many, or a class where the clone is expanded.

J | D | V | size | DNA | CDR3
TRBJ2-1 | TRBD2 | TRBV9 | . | TGTGCCAGCAGCGTAGAGATAGGGATCGGACTAGGTTCCTACAATGAGCAGTTCTTC | CASSVEIGIGLGSYNEQFF
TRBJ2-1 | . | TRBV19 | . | TGTGCCAGTAGTATGGGGCCGGTGGAGTACAATGAGCAGTTCTTC | CASSMGPVEYNEQFF
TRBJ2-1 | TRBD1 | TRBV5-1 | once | TGCGCCAGCAGCTTGGCCGGGCAGGGGGCGCAGGGTGAGCAGTTCTTC | CASSLAGQGAQGEQFF
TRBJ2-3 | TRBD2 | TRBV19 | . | TGTGCCAGTAAACTAGCGGGAAACACAGATACGCAGTATTTT | CASKLAGNTDTQYF
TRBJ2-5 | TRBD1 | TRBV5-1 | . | TGCGCCAGCAGCTGGGGGACAGGGGGAATAGGAGAGACCCAGTACTTC | CASSWGTGGIGETQYF
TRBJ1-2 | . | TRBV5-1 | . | TGCGCCTGGGGCGGTGGTGACGGCTACACCTTC | CAWGGGDGYTF
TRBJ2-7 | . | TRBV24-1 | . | TGTGCCACCAGTGATTTGATGGGACACTACTACGAGCAGTACTTC | CATSDLMGHYYEQYF
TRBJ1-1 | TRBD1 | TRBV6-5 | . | TGTGCCAGCAGAGGGACAGGAATGAACACTGAAGCTTTCTTT | CASRGTGMNTEAFF
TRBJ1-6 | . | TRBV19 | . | TGTGCCAGTAGTCAAGGGGGTTCACCCCTCCACTTT | CASSQGGSPLHF
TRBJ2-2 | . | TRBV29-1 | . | TGCAGCGGCTCTCCCGGGGACACCGGGGAGCTGTTTTTT | CSGSPGDTGELFF
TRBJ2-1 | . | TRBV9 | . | TGTGCCGGCCCCCCTCTGGGCGACTACAATGAGCAGTTCTTC | CAGPPLGDYNEQFF
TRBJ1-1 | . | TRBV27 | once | TGTGCCAGCAGTCCCCCCCCCGGGCCGGAGGACACTGAAGCTTTCTTT | CASSPPPGPEDTEAFF
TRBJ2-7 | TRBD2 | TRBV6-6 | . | TGTGCCAGCAGTTACGGTCCAACTAGCGGCTCCTACGAGCAGTACTTC | CASSYGPTSGSYEQYF
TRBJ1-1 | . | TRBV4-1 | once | TGCGCCAGCAGCCAAGATCGATTGTGGGGGCGGGACACTGAAGCTTTCTTT | CASSQDRLWGRDTEAFF
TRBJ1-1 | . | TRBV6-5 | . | TGTGCCAGCTCCTACGGAGCTGAAGCTTTCTTT | CASSYGAEAFF
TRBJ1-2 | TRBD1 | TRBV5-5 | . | TGTGCCAGCAGCTTACGACAGGGGGCGTACTATGGCTACACCTTC | CASSLRQGAYYGYTF
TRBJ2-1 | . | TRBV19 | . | TGTGCCAGTAGTATAACCGGAGGCTATGAGCAGTTCTTC | CASSITGGYEQFF
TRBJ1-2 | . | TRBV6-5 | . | TGTGCCAGCAGTACCCTGTCCACTGGTACTTTTGGCTACACCTTC | CASSTLSTGTFGYTF
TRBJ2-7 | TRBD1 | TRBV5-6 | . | TGTGCCAGCAGGACAGGGACAGGGTCTAATTTCTACGAGCAGTACTTC | CASRTGTGSNFYEQYF
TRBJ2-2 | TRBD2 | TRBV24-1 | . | TGTGCCACCAGTGATACTAGCGGGGTCACCGGGGAGCTGTTTTTT | CATSDTSGVTGELFF
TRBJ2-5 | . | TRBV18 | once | TGTGCCAGCTCACCCTACAGCGGAGAGACCCAGTACTTC | CASSPYSGETQYF
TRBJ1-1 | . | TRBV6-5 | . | TGTGCCACCCTCCCAGGGCGACATATGAACACTGAAGCTTTCTTT | CATLPGRHMNTEAFF
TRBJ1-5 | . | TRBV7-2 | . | TGTGCCAGCAGCTTCAGGGAGGGCAATCAGCCCCAGCATTTT | CASSFREGNQPQHF
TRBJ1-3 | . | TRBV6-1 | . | TGTGCCAGCAGTGATCAGGGTAGCACTGGAAACACCATATATTTT | CASSDQGSTGNTIYF
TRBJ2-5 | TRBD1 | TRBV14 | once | TGTGCCAGCAGCCCTCGGGACAGGGGAGTGACCCAGTACTTC | CASSPRDRGVTQYF
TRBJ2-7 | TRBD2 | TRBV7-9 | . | TGTGCCAGCAGCGCTAGCGGGAAATACTACGAGCAGTACTTC | CASSASGKYYEQYF
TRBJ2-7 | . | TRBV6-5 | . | TGTGCCAGCAGGCGGAGTGGATTTGCCTACGAGCAGTACTTC | CASRRSGFAYEQYF
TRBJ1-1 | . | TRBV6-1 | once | TGTGCCAGCAGTGAAGCGTTGTCGGGACAACTATCCATGAACACTGAAGCTTTCTTT | CASSEALSGQLSMNTEAFF
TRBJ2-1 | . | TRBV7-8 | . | TGTGCCAGCAGCCCGACTATAAGCTCCTACAATGAGCAGTTCTTC | CASSPTISSYNEQFF
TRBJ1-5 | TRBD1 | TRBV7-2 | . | TGTGCCAGCAGCTTAGGGGGGCAGGGGGTCGGTCAGCCCCAGCATTTT | CASSLGGQGVGQPQHF
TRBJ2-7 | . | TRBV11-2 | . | TGTGCCAGCAGCTCCCGACTCCAAGGCTACGAGCAGTACTTC | CASSSRLQGYEQYF
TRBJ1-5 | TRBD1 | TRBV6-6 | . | TGTGCCAGCAGTTCAGGACAGGGGGGTCAGCCCCAGCATTTT | CASSSGQGGQPQHF
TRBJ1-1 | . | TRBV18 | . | TGTGCCAGCTCACCGGGATCTGGGGGGGCGAACACTGAAGCTTTCTTT | CASSPGSGGANTEAFF
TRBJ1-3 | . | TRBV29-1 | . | TGCAGCGTTGGATCCGGGGGCTCTGGAAACACCATATATTTT | CSVGSGGSGNTIYF
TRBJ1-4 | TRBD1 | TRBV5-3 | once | TGTGCCAGAAGCGTCCACAGGGGGCGCGGTGAAAAACTGTTTTTT | CARSVHRGRGEKLFF
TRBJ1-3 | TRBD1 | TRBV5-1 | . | TGCGCCAGCAGCGTGAACTCGGGACAGGGGGCGTCTGGAAACACCATATATTTT | CASSVNSGQGASGNTIYF
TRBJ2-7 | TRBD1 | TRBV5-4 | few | TGTGCCAGCAGCTCACGACAGGGTAGTATCTACGAGCAGTACTTC | CASSSRQGSIYEQYF
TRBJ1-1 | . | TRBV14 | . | TGTGCCAGCAGCCAAGTGAGAGTCCTGAACACTGAAGCTTTCTTT | CASSQVRVLNTEAFF
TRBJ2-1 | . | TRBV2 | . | TGTGCCAGCAATATCTACCTAAACAATGAGCAGTTCTTC | CASNIYLNNEQFF
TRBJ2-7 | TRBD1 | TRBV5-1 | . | TGCGCCAGCAGCTTGGGGACAGGAACCACCTACGAGCAGTACTTC | CASSLGTGTTYEQYF
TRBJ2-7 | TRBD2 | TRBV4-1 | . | TGCGCCAGCAGCGCGCCTAGCGGGAGGCTGTCCGAGCAGTACTTC | CASSAPSGRLSEQYF
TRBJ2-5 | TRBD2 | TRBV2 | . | TGTGCCAGCAGTGTAAGACTAGCGGGACAAGAGACCCAGTACTTC | CASSVRLAGQETQYF
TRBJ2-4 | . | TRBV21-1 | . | TGTGCCAGCAGCAAAGCGGAGGGAGCGGTGAACATTCAGTACTTC | CASSKAEGAVNIQYF
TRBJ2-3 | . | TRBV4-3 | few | TGCGCCAGCAGCCAAGTATCAGCGGTCACAGATACGCAGTATTTT | CASSQVSAVTDTQYF
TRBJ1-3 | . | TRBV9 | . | TGTGCCAGCAGCGTAAAAGGGGCAGCCTCTGGAAACACCATATATTTT | CASSVKGAASGNTIYF
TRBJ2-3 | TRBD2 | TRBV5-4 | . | TGTGCCAGCAGCTTGGGGACTAGCGGGAGGATCGGTACGCAGTATTTT | CASSLGTSGRIGTQYF